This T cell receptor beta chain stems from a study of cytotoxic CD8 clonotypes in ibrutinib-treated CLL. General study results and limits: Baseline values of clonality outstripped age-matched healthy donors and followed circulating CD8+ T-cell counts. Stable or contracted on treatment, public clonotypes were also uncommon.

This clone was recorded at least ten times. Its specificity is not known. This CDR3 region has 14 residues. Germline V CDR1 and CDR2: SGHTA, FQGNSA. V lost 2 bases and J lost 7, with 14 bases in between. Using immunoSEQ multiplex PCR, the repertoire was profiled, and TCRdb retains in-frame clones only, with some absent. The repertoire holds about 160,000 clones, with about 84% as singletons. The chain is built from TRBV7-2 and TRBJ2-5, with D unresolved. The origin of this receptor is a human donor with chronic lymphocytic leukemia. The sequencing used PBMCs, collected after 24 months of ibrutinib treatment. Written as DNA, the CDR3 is TGTGCCAGCAGCTTACTCCCTAGGCAGGCGACCCAGTACTTC. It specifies CASSLLPRQATQYF. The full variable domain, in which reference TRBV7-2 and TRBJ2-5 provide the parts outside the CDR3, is GAGVSQSPSNKVTEKGKDVELRCDPISGHTALYWYRQSLGQGLEFLIYFQGNSAPDKSGLPSDRFSAERTGGSVSTLTIQRTQQEDSAVYLCASSLLPRQATQYFGPGTRLLVL.